The 20 T cell receptor beta chains below come from one sample, sequenced in a study of T-cell memory formation after mild COVID-19. MiXCR, applied by TCRdb to the 5' RACE reads, yields one record per CDR3 protein. The sample has about half a million distinct CDR3 sequences, about 20% seen once. Sequenced: PBMCs or a T cell subset sorted from them (not recorded which). The receptor source for this set is an adult woman who had mild COVID-19 (a few samples of this study predate the infection). Cell type and time point are not known.

This clonotype was detected only a few times. The chain combines TRBV20-1 with TRBJ2-2, with D possibly TRBD1 on 5 matching bases. Germline V gene sequence: CDR1 DFQATT, CDR2 SNEGSKA (reference sequence). The V end was cut by 3 bases, the J end by 1 base, with 9 bases between. The CDR3 has 14 residues. CDR3 in amino acids: CSARRQGNTGELFF. The CDR3, as DNA: TGCAGTGCTAGGAGGCAGGGGAACACCGGGGAGCTGTTTTTT.

The CDR3 nucleotides read TGTGCCAGCAGTCACACCCCAGCGGGATCCACAGATACGCAGTATTTT. Translation gives CASSHTPAGSTDTQYF. The chain joins TRBV2 to TRBJ2-3, with 7 nucleotides matching TRBD2. CDR1 is SNHLY and CDR2 is FYNNEI in the germline V gene. Trimming cost V 5 bases and J 2 bases; bases outside gene matches: 10. The CDR3 contains 16 residues.

This clonotype came up a few times. The chain employs TRBV18 and TRBJ2-7; 7 bases align to TRBD2. Germline V lookup: CDR1 KGHSH, CDR2 LQKENI. The trim removed 3 bases at V and 8 bases at J, leaving 10 bases unmatched. The CDR3 is 14 amino acids. The CDR3 sequence: CASSPSAGDIKQYF. The DNA for the CDR3 is TGTGCCAGCTCACCCAGTGCGGGAGATATAAAGCAGTACTTC. Supplemented by reference TRBV18 and TRBJ2-7, the full variable domain reads NAGVMQNPRHLVRRRGQEARLRCSPMKGHSHVYWYRQLPEEGLKFMVYLQKENIIDESGMPKERFSAEFPKEGPSILRIQQVVRGDSAAYFCASSPSAGDIKQYFGPGTRLTVT.

Only a few counts were recorded for this clonotype. V and J are TRBV3-1 and TRBJ2-2, with D hard to call. CDR1 is LGHDT, CDR2 YNNKEL, per germline (reference sequence). Trimming cost V 3 bases and J 5 bases, with 7 bases left between them. This CDR3 spans 13 amino acids. CDR3 amino acids: CASSHEITGELFF. The CDR3 region has the DNA TGTGCCAGCAGCCATGAAATAACCGGGGAGCTGTTTTTT.

The V call is TRBV7-3, the J call TRBJ2-1; 7 bases line up with TRBD2. The V and J ends lost 5 bases and 11 bases, in that order; junction bases with no gene match: 9. The CDR3 consists of 13 residues. Germline lookup yields CDR1 SGHTA and CDR2 FQGTGA. The CDR3 DNA is TGTGCCAGCAGCCGAACCCCCGGGACTAAGCAGTTCTTC. This gives the protein CASSRTPGTKQFF. The complete variable domain, with remaining parts taken from reference TRBV7-3 and TRBJ2-1, reads GAGVSQTPSNKVTEKGKYVELRCDPISGHTALYWYRQSLGQGPEFLIYFQGTGAADDSGLPNDRFFAVRPEGSVSTLKIQRTERGDSAVYLCASSRTPGTKQFFGPGTRLTVL.

This clonotype was seen a handful of times. The chain is built from TRBV6-1 and TRBJ1-1; no reliable D call. The CDR3 covers 12 residues. The germline V gene encodes CDR1 MNHNS and CDR2 SASEGT. V was cut by 5 bases and J by 11 bases, with 15 bases left in between. The CDR3 here is CASSSLQRGAFF. The CDR3 region has the DNA TGTGCCAGCAGTTCACTACAGAGAGGGGCTTTCTTT.

Concerning this clonotype: Given a much more abundant clone one base away, this may be a read error. This rearrangement joins TRBV9 to TRBJ2-3; no clear D gene. Trimming stripped 3 bases from V and 2 bases from J, with 4 bases between. CDR1 is SGDLS and CDR2 is YYNGEE in the germline V gene. The CDR3 is 12 amino acids. CDR3: CASSANTDTQYF. CDR3 coding DNA: TGTGCCAGCAGCGCTAACACAGATACGCAGTATTTT.

The table lists this clonotype with many counts. The chain is built from TRBV7-6 and TRBJ1-1; no clear D. The CDR3 has 13 residues. Germline CDR1 and CDR2: SGHVS and FNYEAQ. Trimming removed 5 bases at V and 0 bases at J, with 7 bases between. The CDR3 DNA reads as TGTGCCAGCAGCCTCAGGTTGAACACTGAAGCTTTCTTT. Translation: CASSLRLNTEAFF.

This clonotype was observed a few times. The chain is built from TRBV4-1 and TRBJ1-2; TRBD1 might be the D (5 bases). V was pared by 4 bases and J by 5 bases, with 17 bases between. Germline CDR1 and CDR2: MGHRA and YSYEKL. This CDR3 contains 15 residues. CDR3 sequence reads: CASSLAGIGFYGYTF. The CDR3 DNA reads TGCGCCAGCAGCCTAGCAGGGATAGGCTTTTATGGCTACACCTTC.

This clonotype was seen at least ten times. The V gene is TRBV12-3 or TRBV12-4, the J gene TRBJ2-1; D remains ambiguous. This CDR3 spans 11 amino acids. Trimming left V 2 bases short and J 9 bases short, with 5 bases between. CDR3 bases: TGTGCCAGCAGTTTAAAGACTGAGCAGTTCTTC. This translates into CASSLKTEQFF.

Concerning this clonotype itself: At one of its ends the junction is not consistent with the germline gene, which may arise from a read error. The chain couples TRBV5-1 to TRBJ2-5; D ambiguous. Germline loops: CDR1 SGHRS, CDR2 YFSETQ. The CDR3 covers 13 residues. The CDR3 DNA reads TGCTCCAGCAGCGTCGGAACAAGAGAGACCCAGTACTTC. It translates to CSSSVGTRETQYF.

V is TRBV5-1 and J is TRBJ1-1, with 12 bases lining up with TRBD1. The CDR3 loop spans 16 amino acids. Germline trimming cut 4 bases from V and 3 bases from J; bases unmatched to any gene: 7. Germline lookup yields CDR1 SGHRS and CDR2 YFSETQ. In nucleotides, the CDR3 is TGCGCCAGCAGCGTGGGACAGGGGGCGAGAGACACTGAAGCTTTCTTT. Its translation is CASSVGQGARDTEAFF.

The V call is TRBV7-2, the J call TRBJ2-5; no clear D. The germline CDR1 and CDR2 sequences are SGHTA and FQGNSA. The ends were cut back, 4 bases at V and 5 bases at J, with 11 bases in the middle. CDR3 length equals 13 residues. The CDR3 bases are TGTGCCAGCAGCTCCGATCTGGCGGAGACCCAGTACTTC. As protein: CASSSDLAETQYF.

This clonotype was seen only a few times. The chain uses TRBV10-3 and TRBJ2-7; TRBD1 or TRBD2 may be the D gene (6 bases each). The CDR3 spans 13 residues. V lost 7 bases to trimming and J lost 7 bases, with 17 bases between them. Germline loops: CDR1 ENHRY, CDR2 SYGVKD. The chain's CDR3 is CAITQSGAGEQYF. The CDR3 DNA is TGTGCCATCACCCAGTCGGGGGCGGGGGAGCAGTACTTC.

V is TRBV20-1 and J is TRBJ1-1, with a possible D match to TRBD1 (6 bases). The CDR3 length is 13 residues. Deletions cut 0 bases from V and 8 bases from J, with 13 bases between. The germline CDR1 and CDR2 sequences are DFQATT and SNEGSKA (reference sequence). The chain's CDR3 is CSARDYRAPEAFF. The CDR3, as DNA: TGCAGTGCTAGAGATTACAGGGCCCCCGAAGCTTTCTTT.

In its sample, this clonotype was seen a few times. The chain has TRBV27 and TRBJ2-2; 9 bases align to TRBD2. The CDR3 covers 16 residues. The germline V gene has CDR1 MNHEY and CDR2 SMNVEV (reference sequence). The ends lost 5 bases at V and 4 bases at J; junction bases unmatched: 8. The CDR3 bases are TGTGCCAGCAGTGGGGAGCGGGAGGTCGGCACCGGGGAGCTGTTTTTT. Translated, it gives CASSGEREVGTGELFF.

V usage is TRBV15 and J usage is TRBJ2-2; 11 nucleotides align to TRBD1. There are 15 residues in the CDR3. After removal of 4 bases from V and 6 bases from J, the junction contained 4 bases not matched to a gene. CDR1 is LNHNV, CDR2 YYDKDF, per germline (reference sequence). CDR3 in amino acids: CATSNRDRGSGELFF. CDR3 DNA sequence: TGTGCCACCAGCAACCGGGACAGGGGGTCCGGGGAGCTGTTTTTT.

The chain carries TRBV27 and TRBJ2-7; either TRBD1 or TRBD2 may fit D (7 bases each). The V end lost 7 bases, the J end lost 2 bases, and 15 bases lay between the germline ends. The CDR3 covers 14 residues. Germline V gene lookup returns CDR1 MNHEY and CDR2 SMNVEV (reference sequence). CDR3: CASMRGTAAYEQYF. The CDR3 DNA follows: TGTGCCAGCATGCGGGGGACAGCCGCCTACGAGCAGTACTTC.

The V and J genes are TRBV20-1 and TRBJ1-2; 7 nucleotides agree with TRBD1. V shed 6 bases, J shed 6 bases, and the junction held 13 bases outside the gene matches. The CDR3 runs to 14 residues. Germline V lookup: CDR1 DFQATT, CDR2 SNEGSKA (reference sequence). CDR3 nucleotide sequence: TGCAGTGCAGCGAGACAGGGCCGGAGCGATGGCTACACCTTC. This codes for CSAARQGRSDGYTF.

This chain links TRBV20-1 with TRBJ2-1; 10 bases line up with TRBD2. The V segment lost 3 bases and the J segment 2 bases; nucleotides outside the gene matches: 10. CDR1 and CDR2 (germline): DFQATT, SNEGSKA (reference sequence). The CDR3 extends over 17 amino acids. Here the CDR3 DNA reads TGCAGTGCTAGTCGAGCGGGAGGGTCCGGACCCTACAATGAGCAGTTCTTC. Amino acids: CSASRAGGSGPYNEQFF.